Listed below are T cell receptor beta chains from one sample, sequenced in a study of CD8+ T cells in alopecia areata. TCRdb's copy holds only in-frame clones and misses some; the assay was immunoSEQ multiplex PCR. This table has more than 150,000 clones, around 60% appearing once. Here the sequenced sample was CD4+ T cells sorted from blood, taken at week 4, from a patient treated with tofacitinib. These TCRs come from a human donor with alopecia areata. CDR3s include the opening cysteine and the closing phenylalanine or tryptophan.

v_call,j_call,cdr3_aa
TRBV11-2,TRBJ1-2,CASSLGRSYGYTF
TRBV29-1,TRBJ2-7,CSVRQGASPEQYF
TRBV7-2,TRBJ2-4,CASSLGQVYIQYF
TRBV29-1,TRBJ2-3,CSVEGAEHTDTQYF
TRBV6-6,TRBJ2-7,CASSTNRNGYEQYF
TRBV19,TRBJ2-3,CASSFRDTYTDTQYF
TRBV19,TRBJ2-6,CASSILTPGANVLTF
TRBV29-1,TRBJ1-4,CSVSVGGDEKLFF
TRBV6-5,TRBJ1-2,CASSKEGGYTF
TRBV5-1,TRBJ2-3,CASGDTDTQYF
TRBV29-1,TRBJ1-2,CSVGGRGGYTF
TRBV2,TRBJ2-3,CASSAGRPQTDTQYF
TRBV4-2,TRBJ2-3,CASSQDTGGGGTDTQYF
TRBV2,TRBJ2-2,CASSVDGAYTGELFF
TRBV2,TRBJ2-5,CASRSALETQYF
TRBV10-2,TRBJ1-5,CASSAGNQPQHF
TRBV6-5,TRBJ1-5,CASSFSDQPQHF
TRBV23-1,TRBJ2-4,CASSPGSGTGIQYF
TRBV6-1,TRBJ1-5,CASSGAGQPQHF
TRBV9,TRBJ1-5,CASSVGGSNQPQHF
TRBV30,TRBJ2-7,CAWRLKRDRGYEQYF
TRBV4-2,TRBJ2-5,CASSPSGETQYF
TRBV9,TRBJ2-2,CASSAPGQGLAGELFF
TRBV7-8,TRBJ2-7,CASSLRTYEQYF
TRBV7-8,TRBJ1-5,CASSFKTDQPQHF
TRBV29-1,TRBJ1-4,CSTMDRGELFF
TRBV30,TRBJ1-4,CAWSVRRQTNEKLFF
TRBV27,.,CASSPSRGTASYEQYF
TRBV7-8,TRBJ1-2,CASSFAIGGYTF
TRBV5-1,TRBJ2-6,CASSLSSSGANVLTF
TRBV29-1,TRBJ1-1,CSVDPWEGGEAFF
TRBV10-3,TRBJ2-5,CAISESLAGSKETQYF
TRBV29-1,TRBJ1-1,CSVARTARTEAFF
TRBV4-1,TRBJ2-5,CASSQGPGTPRETQYF
TRBV5-1,TRBJ2-2,CASSPPGQGYTGELFF
TRBV4-1,TRBJ2-2,CASSQDKMSLAGVGGELFF
TRBV28,TRBJ2-5,CASSGDSQETQYF
TRBV4-1,TRBJ1-1,CASSQRPTGQNTEAFF
TRBV5-6,TRBJ2-2,CASSLYGWTSGTNTGELFF